This passage covers 3 T cell receptor beta chains from one sample sequenced in a study of response to subunit inactivated influenza vaccine (dated by TCRdb to about 2018). Preparation of the library involved RT-PCR. The listed sequencing device is Illumina HiSeq 2500. TCRdb cleaned the public reads at Q25 with fastp, built clones with MiXCR and kept in-frame beta chains. Entries that share a CDR3 protein sequence are merged under the most common genes and DNA. The sample table holds about 540,000 distinct CDR3 sequences, of which 20% to 25% were seen once. 2.5% to 3% of the sample comes from the top ten. These sequences were also reported in another study, on T cells expressing NK-cell markers. The second publication reports: TCR beta cDNA libraries were made by 5'RACE template switching that added a universal primer site and unique molecular identifiers.

This specimen was CD4+ T cells sorted from PBMCs, taken approximately 12 days after vaccination. These receptors all stem from a man between 45 and 60 years old who received an inactivated influenza vaccine. Donor details come from another sample of the same person, matched by shared clones.

At least ten counts were recorded for this clonotype. The rearrangement joins TRBV7-2 to TRBJ1-2, with 8 bases fitting TRBD1. J lost 7 bases, V lost 5 bases, and 12 bases had no gene match. The CDR3 has 15 residues. CDR1 and CDR2 from the germline V gene are SGHTA and FQGNSA. The CDR3 region has the DNA TGTGCCAGCAGCCCAGACAGGACAGGGATGGGTGGCTACACCTTC. As protein: CASSPDRTGMGGYTF.

This clonotype was seen more than once but under ten times. The chain recombines TRBV5-1 with TRBJ1-4; TRBD1 matches 7 bases. With V trimmed by 0 bases and J by 4 bases, 6 bases remained unmatched. Germline V gene sequence: CDR1 SGHRS, CDR2 YFSETQ. The CDR3 has 16 amino acids. CDR3 sequence: CASSLEGTVLNEKLFF. In nucleotides, the CDR3 is TGCGCCAGCAGCTTGGAAGGGACAGTCCTTAATGAAAAACTGTTTTTT.

V is TRBV4-3 and J is TRBJ2-3, with 10 bases aligning to TRBD2. This CDR3 has 19 residues. V dropped 0 bases and J dropped 4; count of bases not matched to a gene: 13. From germline, CDR1 is LGHNA and CDR2 YSLEER. This chain's CDR3 is CASSQDWASGGPSADTQYF. The CDR3 DNA is TGCGCCAGCAGCCAAGACTGGGCTAGCGGGGGACCGAGCGCAGATACGCAGTATTTT.